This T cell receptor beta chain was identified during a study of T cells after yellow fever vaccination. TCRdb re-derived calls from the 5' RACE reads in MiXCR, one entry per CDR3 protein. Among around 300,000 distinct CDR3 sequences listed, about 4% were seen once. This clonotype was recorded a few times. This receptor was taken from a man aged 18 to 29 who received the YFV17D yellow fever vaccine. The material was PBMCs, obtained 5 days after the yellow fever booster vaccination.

The CDR3 bases are TGTGCCACCAGTGATGCAATGGGGGGCCGAGAGACCCAGTACTTC. Residues: CATSDAMGGRETQYF. V and J are TRBV24-1 and TRBJ2-5; either TRBD1 or TRBD2 may supply D (6 bases each). This CDR3 comprises 15 residues. Per the germline V gene, CDR1 is KGHDR and CDR2 is SFDVKD. The V gene lost 3 bases and the J gene lost 4 bases, with 14 bases spanning the gap.